A selection of T cell receptor beta chains follows, all from one sample in a study of T cells in Graves' hyperthyroidism and ophthalmopathy. TCRdb re-called the multiplex PCR reads through MiXCR, storing one row per CDR3 protein. The sample yields hundreds of thousands of distinct CDR3 sequences, approximately 15% seen once. Sequencing was carried out using blood. Receptors were obtained from a woman aged 18-30 years with Graves' hyperthyroidism. Each CDR3 is given with its conserved first and last residue. D genes are given only for firm matches. Rows give clone size only sometimes, using once, few, many, or a class for an expanded clone.

J	D	size	V	DNA	CDR3
TRBJ1-2	TRBD1	many	TRBV7-9	TGTGCCAGCAGCTACGGGACAGGGGTTGGCTACACCTTC	CASSYGTGVGYTF
TRBJ2-7	NA	NA	TRBV3-1	TGTGCCAGCAGCCATTACTGGAGCTCCTACGAGCAGTACTTC	CASSHYWSSYEQYF
TRBJ2-1	TRBD2	few	TRBV6-2/TRBV6-3	TGTGCCAGCAGTGCGGGAGGGCCCTCCTCCTACAATGAGCAGTTCTTC	CASSAGGPSSYNEQFF
TRBJ2-7	NA	many	TRBV4-2	TGTGCCAGCAGCCAAACTCCAGGGAATGGGGCGTCCTACGAGCAGTACTTC	CASSQTPGNGASYEQYF
TRBJ1-1	TRBD1	many	TRBV6-1	TGTGCCAGCAGTGAGGGTAGGACAGGGGAAGCTTTCTTT	CASSEGRTGEAFF
TRBJ2-1	TRBD2	NA	TRBV27	TGTGCCAGCAGTTTTTCCAGGGTGGTTAGCGGGGGAGGCAATGAGCAGTTCTTC	CASSFSRVVSGGGNEQFF
TRBJ2-1	NA	many	TRBV5-1	TGCGCCAGCAGTGGGCGACATTCCTACAATGAGCAGTTCTTC	CASSGRHSYNEQFF
TRBJ2-7	TRBD1	many	TRBV28	TGTGCCAGCAGGCGACAGGGGAACACCTACGAGCAGTACTTC	CASRRQGNTYEQYF
TRBJ2-5	NA	many	TRBV7-2	TGTGCCAGCAGCTTAGATACTAGCAGTGAGACCCAGTACTTC	CASSLDTSSETQYF
TRBJ1-4	NA	many	TRBV2	TGTGCCAGCAGACCATTTGCAACTAATGAAAAACTGTTTTTT	CASRPFATNEKLFF
TRBJ1-2	NA	few	TRBV5-5	TGTGCCAGCAGATTAGGCGTTCCCTATGGCTACACCTTC	CASRLGVPYGYTF
TRBJ1-5	TRBD1	NA	TRBV19	TGTGCCAGCACAGGGGGCGGAACGACCAATCAGCACCAGCATTTT	CASTGGGTTNQHQHF
TRBJ2-3	TRBD2	many	TRBV30	TGTGCCTGGAGTGTACGGTGGTCTAGCGGTACTCGAAGCACAGATACGCAGTATTTT	CAWSVRWSSGTRSTDTQYF
TRBJ1-1	NA	NA	TRBV7-8	TGTGCCAGCAGCTTAGACTACGGGAACACTGAAGCTTTCTTT	CASSLDYGNTEAFF
TRBJ2-5	TRBD2	few	TRBV14	TGTGCCAGCAGCCATGAAGCGGGAGCTGGGGAGACCCAGTACTTC	CASSHEAGAGETQYF
TRBJ1-1	NA	few	TRBV5-6	TGTGCCAGCAGCTTGGCCCTGGGATTCAAGGCGAACACTGAAGCTTTCTTT	CASSLALGFKANTEAFF
TRBJ2-1	NA	many	TRBV30	TGTGCCTGGAGTGTATTCGGGAGACCAGGGAATGAGCAGTTCTTC	CAWSVFGRPGNEQFF
TRBJ1-1	TRBD1	NA	TRBV6-1	TGTGCCAGCACCCTGGAGACAGGGGGCGTCAGCACTGAAGCTTTCTTT	CASTLETGGVSTEAFF
TRBJ2-3	NA	many	TRBV12-3/TRBV12-4	TGTGCCAGCAGTTTGGTGTTATTGCGGGAAACAGATACGCAGTATTTT	CASSLVLLRETDTQYF
TRBJ2-5	NA	NA	TRBV24-1	TGTGCCACCAGTGATTCAATAGAGTACCAAGAGACCCAGTACTTC	CATSDSIEYQETQYF
TRBJ1-2	NA	NA	TRBV4-1	TGCGCCAGCAGCCAAGGGGTGGACGGTAACTATGGCTACACCTTC	CASSQGVDGNYGYTF
TRBJ1-4	TRBD1	many	TRBV19	TGTGCCAGTAGCCGCGGACAGGGGATTGAAAAACTGTTTTTT	CASSRGQGIEKLFF
TRBJ1-1	NA	many	TRBV20-1	TGCAGTGCCAGATTTCCGGGGGTTTGGGCTGAAGCTTTCTTT	CSARFPGVWAEAFF
TRBJ1-2	NA	many	TRBV15	TGTGCCACCAGCAGCGGACTCACCATGTATGGCTACACCTTC	CATSSGLTMYGYTF
TRBJ1-6	NA	NA	TRBV20-1	TGCAGTGCTAGAGAGATAAGCTCCTATAATTCACCCCTCCACTTT	CSAREISSYNSPLHF
TRBJ2-7	NA	many	TRBV14	TGTGCCAGCAGCCTTTACAGCCGCTCCACCTACGAGCAGTACTTC	CASSLYSRSTYEQYF
TRBJ2-2	NA	many	TRBV12-5	TGTGCTAGTGGCCGCGGGGCGGGGCGGGATCCCACCGGGGAGCTGTTTTTT	CASGRGAGRDPTGELFF
TRBJ2-7	TRBD1	NA	TRBV30	TGTGCCTGGAGCACTAGGACAGGAAGCTACGAGCAGTACTTC	CAWSTRTGSYEQYF
TRBJ1-2	TRBD1	many	TRBV18	TGTGCCAGCTCACGGGACAGTATTTATGGCTACACCTTC	CASSRDSIYGYTF
TRBJ2-6	NA	few	TRBV18	TGTGCCAGCTCACCTCCCGGGACAGGGGCCAACGTCCTGACTTTC	CASSPPGTGANVLTF
TRBJ2-2	NA	NA	TRBV3-1	TGTGCCAGCAGCCGTATGAGAATGGGGGAGCTGTTTTTT	CASSRMRMGELFF
TRBJ2-5	TRBD2	few	TRBV7-2	TGTGCCAGCAGCTTTCGCGGGAGGGCCGGAGAGACCCAGTACTTC	CASSFRGRAGETQYF
TRBJ1-1	NA	many	TRBV7-9	TGTGCCAGCACCCCGTGGAACACTGAAGCTTTCTTT	CASTPWNTEAFF
TRBJ1-1	NA	NA	TRBV12-3/TRBV12-4	TGTGCCAGCACCCCTGGTACAGGGCGAGATGAAGCTTTCTTT	CASTPGTGRDEAFF